This T cell receptor (beta chain) was captured in a study of blood T cell repertoires in COVID-19 (dated by TCRdb to 2019 to 2021). For the wider study: Samples from collaborators originated in the United States, Italy and Spain and spanned both the acute and convalescent phases of COVID-19. A freely available public database, intended as a resource for researchers studying the immune response to SARS-CoV-2, is where the repertoires were released. Where available, HLA class I and class II types were obtained from metadata supplied by the sample provider rather than from assay-based typing. The prospective study material was composed of cDNA or gDNA derived from T cells, B-cell-depleted T cells, or PBMCs. The dataset comprised deeply sampled blood TCRbeta repertoires from subjects exposed to, actively infected with, or recovered from COVID-19. Samples came from the ongoing ImmuneRACE study (first 160 participants) plus 1,254 subjects from 6 global collaborators. A de-identified subject ID, COVID-19 status, age in years and sex were almost always included in the sample metadata.

Participants in the prospective study were enrolled through a virtual design, were aged roughly 18 to 90 years, and lived in approximately 25 United States geographic areas. To assign participants to cohorts, the prospective study relied on clinical history that participants themselves reported in a screening survey and a study questionnaire. Recovered participants in ImmuneRACE Cohort 3 were defined as having two consecutive negative NP/OP PCR tests, clearance from a healthcare professional, or resolution of symptoms. Each participant in the prospective study had whole blood, serum and a nasopharyngeal or oropharyngeal swab collected by mobile phlebotomists. Prospective study participants could optionally give additional blood draws and questionnaires over a roughly two-month period. Before DNA extraction, blood samples from the prospective study were shipped at room temperature or frozen. Per the germline V gene, LGHNT is the CDR1 and FRNRAP is the CDR2. The CDR3 measures 12 amino acids from cysteine to phenylalanine. Only CDR3 DNA is held: 36 bases, read in frame from base 1. The V end loses 2 bases and the J end loses 6 bases, and a stretch of 5 bases separates them.

As to this clone: Its antigen has not been determined. Base qualities are not at hand, and no much larger clone is one base apart.

The immunoSEQ Assay, a bias-controlled multiplex PCR, was used to amplify TCRbeta CDR3 regions from genomic DNA. The source study handled its data this way. The number of nucleated cells in each sample was estimated by amplification of reference gene primers within the assay. To quantify the absolute abundance of each unique TCRbeta CDR3 rearrangement, sequence reads were collapsed and filtered. For each sample, productive Simpson clonality was calculated as the square root of Simpson's diversity index across productive rearrangements. TCRdb holds this immuneACCESS table with in-frame rearrangements only. Some clones are missing; in checked studies, unresolved V genes explain under half, and the rest has no known cause. That table gives V, J and clone size, and the DNA gave D and trimming. The sample yields approximately 440,000 clones; around 87% were counted once. The ten largest clones add up to 0.7% of the sample.

Beyond this particular receptor, the publication reports: Clinical and demographic metadata were provided uncurated, with the amount varying by source and participant.

The chain is encoded by TRBV12-5 joined to TRBJ1-5; the D gene cannot be resolved reliably. Sequenced: PBMCs or T cells enriched from blood (not recorded which). The TCR originated in a woman under 30 who had recovered from COVID-19. The CDR3 loop reads CASGLYRQPQHF. The DNA sequence is as follows: TGTGCTAGTGGTTTGTATCGTCAGCCCCAGCATTTT.